This T cell receptor (beta chain) originates from a study of control samples from healthy donors and cancer patients. Sequencing used immunoSEQ multiplex PCR; TCRdb keeps in-frame clones, though not all of them. This table holds around 77,000 clones, approximately 92% found once. The sample comprised blood. The sequence derives from a woman aged 55-75 years in good health.

This chain's CDR3 is CASSLSGWDRGRGAFF. The DNA for the CDR3 is TGTGCCAGCAGCTTAAGTGGTTGGGACAGGGGGCGCGGAGCTTTCTTT. The chain recombines TRBV7-9 with TRBJ1-1, with 12 bases identical to TRBD1. The CDR3 spans 16 residues. The V segment lost 2 bases and the J segment 10 bases; nucleotides outside the gene matches: 11. Germline CDR1 is SEHNR and CDR2 is FQNEAQ (reference sequence).